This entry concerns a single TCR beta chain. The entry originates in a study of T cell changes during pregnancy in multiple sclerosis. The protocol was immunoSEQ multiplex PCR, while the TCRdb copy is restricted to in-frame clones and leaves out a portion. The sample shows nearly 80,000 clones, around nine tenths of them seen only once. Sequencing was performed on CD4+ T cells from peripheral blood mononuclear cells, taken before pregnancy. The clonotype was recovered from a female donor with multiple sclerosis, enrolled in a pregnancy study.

CDR3 in amino acids: CASSLDGNQPQHF. The CDR3 DNA reads as TGCGCCAGCAGCTTGGACGGGAATCAGCCCCAGCATTTT. This chain links TRBV5-1 with TRBJ1-5, with D hard to call. Germline V CDR1 and CDR2: SGHRS, YFSETQ. Deletions cut 0 bases from V and 4 bases from J, with 5 bases between. The CDR3 extends over 13 amino acids. Using reference TRBV5-1 and TRBJ1-5 for the parts outside the CDR3, the full variable domain is KAGVTQTPRYLIKTRGQQVTLSCSPISGHRSVSWYQQTPGQGLQFLFEYFSETQRNKGNFPGRFSGRQFSNSRSEMNVSTLELGDSALYLCASSLDGNQPQHFGDGTRLSIL.